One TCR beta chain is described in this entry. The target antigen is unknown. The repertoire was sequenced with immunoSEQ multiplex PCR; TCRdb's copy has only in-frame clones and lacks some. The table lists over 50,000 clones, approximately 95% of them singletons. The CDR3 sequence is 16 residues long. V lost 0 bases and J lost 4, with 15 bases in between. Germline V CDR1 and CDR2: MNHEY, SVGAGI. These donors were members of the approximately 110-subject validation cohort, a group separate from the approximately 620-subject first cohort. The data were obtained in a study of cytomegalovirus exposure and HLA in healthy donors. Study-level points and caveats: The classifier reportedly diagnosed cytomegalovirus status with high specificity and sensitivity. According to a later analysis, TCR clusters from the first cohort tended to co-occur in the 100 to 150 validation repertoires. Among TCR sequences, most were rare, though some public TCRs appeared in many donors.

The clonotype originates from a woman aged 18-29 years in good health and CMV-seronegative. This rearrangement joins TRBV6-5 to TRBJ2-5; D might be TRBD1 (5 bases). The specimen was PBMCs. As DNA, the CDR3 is TGTGCCAGCAGTTACTCGATGCCAGGGTGGGGAGAGACCCAGTACTTC. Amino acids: CASSYSMPGWGETQYF.